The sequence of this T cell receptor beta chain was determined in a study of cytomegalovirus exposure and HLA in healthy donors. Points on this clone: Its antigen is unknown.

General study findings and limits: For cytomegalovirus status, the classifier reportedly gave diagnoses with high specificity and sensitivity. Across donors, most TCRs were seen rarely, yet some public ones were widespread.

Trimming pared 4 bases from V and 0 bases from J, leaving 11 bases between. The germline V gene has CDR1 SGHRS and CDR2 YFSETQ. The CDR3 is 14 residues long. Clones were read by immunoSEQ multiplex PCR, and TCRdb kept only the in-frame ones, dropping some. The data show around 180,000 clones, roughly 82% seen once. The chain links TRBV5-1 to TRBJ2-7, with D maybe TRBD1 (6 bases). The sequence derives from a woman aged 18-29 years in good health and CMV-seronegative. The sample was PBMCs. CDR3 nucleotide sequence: TGCGCCAGCAGCCTAGGACAGCTCTCCTACGAGCAGTACTTC. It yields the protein CASSLGQLSYEQYF. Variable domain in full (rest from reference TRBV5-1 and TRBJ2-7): KAGVTQTPRYLIKTRGQQVTLSCSPISGHRSVSWYQQTPGQGLQFLFEYFSETQRNKGNFPGRFSGRQFSNSRSEMNVSTLELGDSALYLCASSLGQLSYEQYFGPGTRLTVT.